A selection of T cell receptor beta chains follows, all from one sample in a study of blood T cell repertoires in COVID-19. Data came from immunoSEQ multiplex PCR; TCRdb stores just in-frame clones and leaves some out. Among around 280,000 clones, approximately 84% were seen once, and the ten largest hold approximately 2.2%. Sequencing was done on a sample of peripheral blood. All receptors come from a woman in her thirties who had recovered from COVID-19. CDR3s include the opening cysteine and the closing phenylalanine or tryptophan. D genes are given only for firm matches. The size of a clone is reported for some rows only, either as once, few or many, or as a class for expanded clones.

j_gene,v_gene,abundance,d_gene,CDR3aa,CDR3nt
TRBJ2-7,TRBV27,.,TRBD1,CASSTTPGQGSYEQYF,TGTGCCAGCAGTACAACACCGGGACAGGGGTCCTACGAGCAGTACTTC
TRBJ1-2,TRBV3-1/TRBV3-2,.,.,CASRGVAGFGGYTF,TGTGCCAGCAGAGGTGTAGCAGGGTTCGGTGGCTACACCTTC
TRBJ1-1,TRBV7-9,.,TRBD1,CASTGTENTEAFF,TGTGCCAGTACCGGGACAGAGAACACTGAAGCTTTCTTT
TRBJ2-2,TRBV27,.,TRBD2,CATRWGGTNTGELFF,TGTGCCACCAGGTGGGGGGGGACTAACACCGGGGAGCTGTTTTTT
TRBJ1-1,TRBV9,.,TRBD1,CASSADRDSAEAFF,TGTGCCAGCAGCGCGGACAGGGATAGCGCTGAAGCTTTCTTT
TRBJ2-1,TRBV5-6,.,.,CASSLGFREWYNEQFF,TGTGCCAGCAGCTTGGGCTTTCGGGAGTGGTACAATGAGCAGTTCTTC
TRBJ2-5,TRBV11-2,.,TRBD1,CASSLEGQARGTQYF,TGTGCCAGCAGCTTAGAAGGACAGGCTAGAGGGACCCAGTACTTC
TRBJ2-7,TRBV18,few,.,CASSLLRDTFYEQYF,TGTGCCAGCTCTCTACTCCGGGACACCTTCTACGAGCAGTACTTC
TRBJ2-7,TRBV7-9,.,TRBD1,CASSPRTGRVYEQYF,TGTGCCAGCAGCCCCAGGACAGGAAGAGTCTACGAGCAGTACTTC
TRBJ2-7,TRBV7-9,.,TRBD2,CASSLEAGGYEQYF,TGTGCCAGCAGCTTAGAAGCGGGAGGCTACGAGCAGTACTTC
TRBJ2-7,TRBV7-8,.,TRBD1,CASSLAVQKGQRKFSYEQYF,TGTGCCAGCAGCTTAGCCGTACAGAAGGGACAGCGAAAATTTTCCTACGAGCAGTACTTC
TRBJ2-2,TRBV6-6,.,TRBD2,CASSRRTSGGTGELFF,TGTGCCAGCAGTCGCCGGACTAGCGGGGGAACCGGGGAGCTGTTTTTT
TRBJ1-2,TRBV18,.,TRBD1,CASSPPGQGNYGYTF,TGTGCCAGCTCACCTCCGGGACAGGGAAACTATGGCTACACCTTC
TRBJ1-1,TRBV29-1,.,.,CSAGHSGVAEAFF,TGCAGCGCCGGACACTCGGGGGTCGCTGAAGCTTTCTTT
TRBJ2-7,TRBV29-1,.,.,CSVDLGHQEQYF,TGCAGCGTTGATTTGGGACACCAGGAGCAGTACTTC